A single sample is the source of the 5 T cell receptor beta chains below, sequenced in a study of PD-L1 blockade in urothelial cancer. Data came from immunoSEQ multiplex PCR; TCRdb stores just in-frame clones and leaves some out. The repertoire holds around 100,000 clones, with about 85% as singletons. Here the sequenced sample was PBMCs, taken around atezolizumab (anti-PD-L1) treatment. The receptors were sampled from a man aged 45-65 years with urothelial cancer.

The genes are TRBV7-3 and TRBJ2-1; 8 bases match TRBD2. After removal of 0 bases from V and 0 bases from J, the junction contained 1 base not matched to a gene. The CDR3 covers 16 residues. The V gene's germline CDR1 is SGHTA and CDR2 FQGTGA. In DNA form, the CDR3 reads TGTGCCAGCAGCTTAACGGGACTAGGCTCCTACAATGAGCAGTTCTTC. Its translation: CASSLTGLGSYNEQFF.

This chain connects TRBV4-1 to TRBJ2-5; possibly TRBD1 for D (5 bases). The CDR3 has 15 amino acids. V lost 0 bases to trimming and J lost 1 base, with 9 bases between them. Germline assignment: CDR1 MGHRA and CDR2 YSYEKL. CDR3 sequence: CASSQEVRVQETQYF. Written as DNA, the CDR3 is TGCGCCAGCAGCCAAGAAGTCAGGGTCCAAGAGACCCAGTACTTC.

This CDR3 is CASSKQGSEDTQYF. DNA of the CDR3: TGTGCCAGCAGCAAACAGGGTTCGGAAGATACGCAGTATTTT. The J gene is TRBJ2-3, the V gene TRBV7-2; possible D gene TRBD1, 6 bases. CDR1 and CDR2 from the germline V gene are SGHTA and FQGNSA. V lost 5 bases, J lost 5 bases, and 14 bases lay in between. This CDR3 has 14 residues.

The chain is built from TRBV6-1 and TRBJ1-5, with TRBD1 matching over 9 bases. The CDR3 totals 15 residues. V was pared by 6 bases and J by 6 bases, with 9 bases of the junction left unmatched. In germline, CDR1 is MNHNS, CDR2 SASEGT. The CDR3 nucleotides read TGTGCCAGCAGGACGGGACAGGGCGTTCGTCAGCCCCAGCATTTT. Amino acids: CASRTGQGVRQPQHF.

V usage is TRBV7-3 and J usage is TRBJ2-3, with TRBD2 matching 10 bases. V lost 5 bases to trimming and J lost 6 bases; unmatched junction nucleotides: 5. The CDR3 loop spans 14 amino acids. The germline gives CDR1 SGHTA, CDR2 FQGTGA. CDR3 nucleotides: TGTGCCAGCAGCCCAGGGACTAGCGCGGATACGCAGTATTTT. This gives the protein CASSPGTSADTQYF.